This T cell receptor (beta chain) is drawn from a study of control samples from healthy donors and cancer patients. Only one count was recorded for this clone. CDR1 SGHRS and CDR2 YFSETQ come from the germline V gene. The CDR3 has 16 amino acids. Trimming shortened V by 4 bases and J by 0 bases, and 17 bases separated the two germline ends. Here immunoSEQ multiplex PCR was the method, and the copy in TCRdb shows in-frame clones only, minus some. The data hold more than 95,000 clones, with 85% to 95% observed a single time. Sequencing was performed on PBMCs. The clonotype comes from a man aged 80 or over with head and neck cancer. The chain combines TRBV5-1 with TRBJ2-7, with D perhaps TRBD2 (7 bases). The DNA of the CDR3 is TGCGCCAGCAGCCTGGCGGCGGGGGCCCACTCCTACGAGCAGTACTTC. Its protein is CASSLAAGAHSYEQYF.